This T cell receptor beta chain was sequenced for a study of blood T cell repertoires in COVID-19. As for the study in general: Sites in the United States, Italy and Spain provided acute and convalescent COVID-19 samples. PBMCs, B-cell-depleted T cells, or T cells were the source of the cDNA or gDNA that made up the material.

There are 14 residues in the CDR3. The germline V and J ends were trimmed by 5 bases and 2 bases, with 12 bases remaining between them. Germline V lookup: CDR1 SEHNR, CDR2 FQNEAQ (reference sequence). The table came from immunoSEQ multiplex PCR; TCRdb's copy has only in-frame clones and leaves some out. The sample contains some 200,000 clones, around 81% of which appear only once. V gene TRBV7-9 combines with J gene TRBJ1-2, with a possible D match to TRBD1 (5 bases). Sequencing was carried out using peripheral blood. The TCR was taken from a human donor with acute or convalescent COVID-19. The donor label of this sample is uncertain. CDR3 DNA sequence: TGTGCCAGCAGCCCAGACAGCGTGAACTATGGCTACACCTTC. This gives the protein CASSPDSVNYGYTF.